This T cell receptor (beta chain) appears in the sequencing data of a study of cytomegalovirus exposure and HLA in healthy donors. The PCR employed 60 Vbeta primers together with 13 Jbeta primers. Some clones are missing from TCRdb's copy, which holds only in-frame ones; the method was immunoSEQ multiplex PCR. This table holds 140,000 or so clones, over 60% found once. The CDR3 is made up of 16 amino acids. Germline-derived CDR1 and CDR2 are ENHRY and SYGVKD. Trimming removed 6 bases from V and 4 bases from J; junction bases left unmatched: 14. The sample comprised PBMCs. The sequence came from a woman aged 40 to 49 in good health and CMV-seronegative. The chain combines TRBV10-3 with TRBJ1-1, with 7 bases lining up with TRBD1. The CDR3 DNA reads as TGTGCCATCAGGGCCCCGACAGGGCCGGTCTCCACTGAAGCTTTCTTT. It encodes CAIRAPTGPVSTEAFF.